This TCR beta chain comes out of a study of tumor-infiltrating lymphocytes in primary liver carcinoma. Between 20 and 30 mg of unsorted bulk tissue served as the source from which RNA and DNA were co-extracted. This clonotype was seen a handful of times. What it binds is unknown. The V and J ends lost 3 bases and 10 bases, in that order; junction bases with no gene match: 9. Germline-derived CDR1 and CDR2 are DFQATT and SNEGSKA (reference sequence). The CDR3 covers 15 residues. Study-wide points: In tumor-adjacent and tumor-blood pairs, overlap was lower than in tumor region pairs.

Production of TCR beta cDNA used 400 to 600 ng total RNA together with a constant-region primer. Slightly modified ARM-PCR served as the procedure for the TCR beta libraries. These libraries came from three rounds of nested multiplex PCR. TRBV1-TRBV30 forward primers paired with a C-beta reverse primer were used in the first two PCR rounds, which ran approximately 10 cycles each. From the multiplex PCR reads, TCRdb called clonotypes with MiXCR, one entry per CDR3 protein. The data hold roughly 40,000 distinct CDR3 sequences, with roughly 75% observed a single time. The sequencing sample was made of tumor-adjacent normal liver tissue. The TCR originated in a woman under 40 with primary liver carcinoma and hepatitis B virus infection. The chain couples TRBV20-1 to TRBJ2-1, with 13 bases that match TRBD2. Written as DNA, the CDR3 is TGCAGTGCTAGTAAGGGACTAGCGGGATTGGGGGAGCAGTTCTTC. Protein product: CSASKGLAGLGEQFF.